This T cell receptor (beta chain) was retrieved from a study of cytomegalovirus exposure and HLA in healthy donors. Study-wide findings and caveats: Presence/absence analyses rested on an assumption that sequencing depth was roughly uniform across donors. Differences between HLA loci emerged in a later analysis of TCR association rates, with DRB1 most and HLA-C fewest. In a later analysis, V- and J-gene trimming of beta chains associated with a DCLRE1C missense variant, replicated independently. Reported results showed that the classifier diagnosed cytomegalovirus status with high specificity and sensitivity.

Primers included in the PCR were 60 Vbeta and 13 Jbeta primers. Generated by immunoSEQ multiplex PCR, the TCRdb table keeps only in-frame clones and is missing some. The sample records 120,000 or so clones, about 75% being singletons. Note on this clone: Antigen unknown.

The TCR comes from a woman aged 40-49 years in good health and CMV-seropositive. Sequenced input: PBMCs.

The CDR3 loop is CASSISPRGVGQPQHF. The CDR3 DNA is TGTGCCAGTAGTATTAGTCCCCGGGGGGTTGGTCAGCCCCAGCATTTT. The chain combines TRBV19 with TRBJ1-5, with D possibly TRBD1 on 5 matching bases. Germline assignment: CDR1 LNHDA and CDR2 SQIVND (reference sequence). Trimming pared 3 bases from V and 6 bases from J, leaving 18 bases between. This CDR3 region has 16 residues.